Below are 28 T cell receptor beta chains sequenced from a single sample in a study of shared clonotypes between healthy human individuals. Sequencing was performed with immunoSEQ multiplex PCR; in TCRdb, only in-frame clones are kept and a portion is missing. The table lists about 1.5 million clones, roughly 95% of them singletons. Source material: naive CD4+ T cells sorted from blood. The subset denotes: CD45RA+ positively selected. The receptor source for this set is a man younger than 40 in good health.

The chain combines TRBV18 with TRBJ2-5; 7 nucleotides agree with TRBD2. The CDR3 totals 17 residues. Germline V lookup: CDR1 KGHSH, CDR2 LQKENI. V was pared by 1 base and J by 0 bases, with 8 bases of the junction left unmatched. CDR3 sequence: CASSPLRLAEYQETQYF. The CDR3 nucleotides read TGTGCCAGCTCACCACTCCGCCTAGCGGAGTACCAAGAGACCCAGTACTTC. The variable domain in full, completed from reference TRBV18 and TRBJ2-5, reads NAGVMQNPRHLVRRRGQEARLRCSPMKGHSHVYWYRQLPEEGLKFMVYLQKENIIDESGMPKERFSAEFPKEGPSILRIQQVVRGDSAAYFCASSPLRLAEYQETQYFGPGTRLLVL.

The genes are TRBV18 and TRBJ1-2, with 10 bases aligning to TRBD1. Germline values: CDR1 KGHSH, CDR2 LQKENI. J was trimmed by 6 bases and V by 3 bases; bases with no gene match: 10. This CDR3 is 16 amino acids long. The CDR3 sequence: CASSPGQGKGSDGYTF. In nucleotides, the CDR3 is TGTGCCAGCTCACCGGGACAGGGGAAAGGATCAGATGGCTACACCTTC.

The chain couples TRBV11-2 to TRBJ2-2; 12 bases line up with TRBD2. Germline V gene lookup returns CDR1 SGHAT and CDR2 FQNNGV. V was clipped by 2 bases and J by 5 bases; unmatched bases: 12. CDR3 length: 19 amino acids. The CDR3 nucleotides are TGTGCCAGCAGCTTAACCCCGCGGGCTAGCGGGAGGGGGACCGGGGAGCTGTTTTTT. Its protein product is CASSLTPRASGRGTGELFF.

The chain is built from TRBV27 and TRBJ1-5; 9 bases align to TRBD1. The CDR3 has 15 residues. J gave up 4 bases and V 6 bases, and 7 bases lay outside the gene matches. The germline V gene has CDR1 MNHEY and CDR2 SMNVEV (reference sequence). As DNA, the CDR3 is TGTGCCAGCAGGTGGACAGGGGCCAAAAATCAGCCCCAGCATTTT. It codes for CASRWTGAKNQPQHF.

A note on this clone: Other DNA variants within this sample encode the same CDR3. The chain couples TRBV9 to TRBJ2-3; D is unresolved. The CDR3 is made up of 12 amino acids. The V gene lost 3 bases and the J gene lost 2 bases, with 4 bases spanning the gap. Germline-derived CDR1 and CDR2 are SGDLS and YYNGEE. In DNA form, the CDR3 reads TGTGCCAGCAGCGCGGACACAGATACGCAGTATTTT. The encoded protein is CASSADTDTQYF.

The CDR3 reads CASSPYGTSGSGEQFF. The CDR3, as DNA: TGTGCCAGCAGCCCGTATGGGACTAGCGGGAGCGGCGAGCAGTTCTTC. The J gene is TRBJ2-1, the V gene TRBV7-9, with 14 nucleotides matching TRBD2. V dropped 5 bases and J dropped 10; count of bases not matched to a gene: 10. The CDR3 loop spans 16 amino acids. In germline, CDR1 is SEHNR, CDR2 FQNEAQ (reference sequence).

V usage is TRBV10-3 and J usage is TRBJ2-1; no reliable D call. Germline-derived CDR1 and CDR2 are ENHRY and SYGVKD. This CDR3 is built from 14 residues. The V end was cut by 7 bases, the J end by 1 base, with 11 bases between. The CDR3 region is CAIKIKSSYNEQFF. CDR3 DNA sequence: TGTGCCATCAAGATAAAATCATCCTACAATGAGCAGTTCTTC.

This clone was picked up a small number of times. The gene calls are TRBV28 and TRBJ2-7; D unclear. This CDR3 has 14 amino acids. Germline loops: CDR1 MDHEN, CDR2 SYDVKM. Trimming took off 10 bases at V and 3 bases at J, with 19 bases between the two ends. The CDR3 DNA follows: TGTGCCACCACACCGTCCCGCGTCTTCTACGAGCAGTACTTC. Translation: CATTPSRVFYEQYF.

The chain carries TRBV6-5 and TRBJ1-4; a weak D match, TRBD1 (5 bases). Trimming left V 2 bases short and J 2 bases short, with 9 bases between. Germline V gives CDR1 MNHEY, CDR2 SVGAGI. This CDR3 is built from 15 residues. CDR3 region: CASSYDEGTNEKLFF. CDR3 nucleotides: TGTGCCAGCAGTTACGATGAGGGGACTAATGAAAAACTGTTTTTT.

The rearrangement joins TRBV5-6 to TRBJ2-1; 9 bases align to TRBD2. Germline assignment: CDR1 SGHDT and CDR2 YYEEEE. V lost 3 bases and J lost 8; bases outside the gene matches: 18. The CDR3 spans 18 residues. CDR3 residues: CASSSPLRSREGLYEQFF. CDR3 in DNA: TGTGCCAGCAGCTCACCCCTGAGGTCGCGGGAGGGCCTCTATGAGCAGTTCTTC.

The gene calls are TRBV10-3 and TRBJ2-3; perhaps TRBD2 as D (6 bases). Germline loops: CDR1 ENHRY, CDR2 SYGVKD. V was pared by 2 bases and J by 0 bases, with 9 bases between. The CDR3 extends over 15 amino acids. The CDR3 nucleotides are TGTGCCATCAGTGAGGGGCGGGAAAGCACAGATACGCAGTATTTT. Translating gives CAISEGRESTDTQYF.

The V call is TRBV5-1, the J call TRBJ1-1; D unresolved. Germline V gene data show CDR1 as SGHRS and CDR2 as YFSETQ. The CDR3 has 15 amino acids. The germline V and J ends were trimmed by 1 base and 4 bases, with 14 bases remaining between them. In DNA, the CDR3 is TGCGCCAGCAGCTTGTCTATGGGTATGGTCACTGAAGCTTTCTTT. It translates to CASSLSMGMVTEAFF.

The V and J genes are TRBV19 and TRBJ1-1; D is possibly TRBD1 (6 bases). The CDR3 loop spans 13 amino acids. Germline loops: CDR1 LNHDA, CDR2 SQIVND (reference sequence). Deletions cut 5 bases from V and 7 bases from J, with 14 bases between. This CDR3 reads CASSGGRADEAFF. The CDR3 coding sequence is TGTGCCAGTAGTGGGGGCAGGGCAGATGAAGCTTTCTTT.

The sample holds one count of this clone. This chain joins TRBV5-4 and TRBJ2-7, with 9 bases fitting TRBD1. The CDR3 totals 14 residues. Germline CDR1 reads SGHNT; CDR2 reads YYREEE (reference sequence). J was trimmed by 3 bases and V by 6 bases; bases with no gene match: 7. This CDR3 is CASTLTGGNYEQYF. CDR3 nucleotide sequence: TGTGCCAGCACCCTGACAGGGGGGAACTACGAGCAGTACTTC.

The gene calls are TRBV19 and TRBJ1-1; D might be TRBD1 (5 bases). CDR3 length: 14 amino acids. V was clipped by 7 bases and J by 4 bases, with 16 bases between them. Germline-derived CDR1 and CDR2 are LNHDA and SQIVND (reference sequence). CDR3 nucleotides: TGTGCCAGTAACGCTGGGGGAACCCCCACTGAAGCTTTCTTT. Translation: CASNAGGTPTEAFF.

This chain connects TRBV9 to TRBJ2-1; 9 positions agree with TRBD2. J was trimmed by 6 bases and V by 0 bases; bases with no gene match: 13. The CDR3 consists of 18 residues. Per the germline V gene, CDR1 is SGDLS and CDR2 is YYNGEE. CDR3 bases: TGTGCCAGCAGCGTAGCGAGTCGTCTGGCGGGAGGGCGCAATGAGCAGTTCTTC. Amino acid sequence: CASSVASRLAGGRNEQFF.

V gene TRBV6-6 combines with J gene TRBJ2-5; 13 positions match TRBD2. The CDR3 loop spans 16 amino acids. Germline lookup yields CDR1 MNHNY and CDR2 SVGAGI (reference sequence). Trimming at V came to 5 bases and at J to 4 bases, leaving 7 bases not matched to a gene. The CDR3 loop is CASSKGLAGDAETQYF. In DNA form, the CDR3 reads TGTGCCAGCAGTAAAGGACTAGCGGGAGATGCAGAGACCCAGTACTTC.

This chain links TRBV6-4 with TRBJ2-7; D may match TRBD1 or TRBD2 (5 bases each). The V end was cut by 4 bases, the J end by 2 bases, with 15 bases between. The germline gives CDR1 MRHNA, CDR2 SNTAGT. The CDR3 covers 15 residues. CDR3 amino acids: CASSVGNGDPYEQYF. The CDR3, as DNA: TGTGCCAGCAGTGTGGGAAACGGGGACCCCTACGAGCAGTACTTC.

The chain uses TRBV10-3 and TRBJ1-2, with D possibly TRBD1 on 6 matching bases. The CDR3 loop spans 16 amino acids. Germline values: CDR1 ENHRY, CDR2 SYGVKD. V was cut by 6 bases and J by 2 bases, with 19 bases left in between. Written as DNA, the CDR3 is TGTGCCATCAGCCCACAGGGCTCATCCACCAACTATGGCTACACCTTC. This sequence encodes CAISPQGSSTNYGYTF.

This chain joins TRBV30 and TRBJ2-2, with D possibly called TRBD1 or TRBD2 (5 bases each). The CDR3 runs 17 residues. With 2 bases removed from V and 1 base from J, the gap between germline ends came to 17 bases. Germline loops: CDR1 GTSNPN, CDR2 SVGIG (reference sequence). The CDR3 nucleotides are TGTGCCTGGAGTCCCCAAGAGGGGCTATTGAACACCGGGGAGCTGTTTTTT. Protein sequence: CAWSPQEGLLNTGELFF.

The chain joins TRBV28 to TRBJ1-2, with a weak D call TRBD1 (5 bases). The CDR3 covers 13 residues. Trimming removed 6 bases at V and 4 bases at J, with 12 bases between. Germline V lookup: CDR1 MDHEN, CDR2 SYDVKM. The CDR3, as DNA: TGTGCCAGCAGCCCCGACAGACTCTATGGCTACACCTTC. Translated: CASSPDRLYGYTF.

The rearrangement joins TRBV18 to TRBJ2-1; D not certain. V was clipped by 2 bases and J by 6 bases, with 11 bases between them. The CDR3 extends over 14 amino acids. Per the germline V gene, CDR1 is KGHSH and CDR2 is LQKENI. CDR3 protein: CASSPLFTSNEQFF. CDR3 nucleotides: TGTGCCAGCTCACCATTGTTTACCTCCAATGAGCAGTTCTTC.

CDR3 protein: CASSPAGPPHEQYF. In nucleotides, the CDR3 is TGTGCCAGCTCACCGGCGGGTCCTCCCCACGAGCAGTACTTC. The genes are TRBV18 and TRBJ2-7, with D tentatively TRBD2 (5 bases). V shed 3 bases and J shed 5 bases, with 14 bases lying between them. From germline, CDR1 is KGHSH and CDR2 LQKENI. This CDR3 is built from 14 residues.

The chain recombines TRBV5-1 with TRBJ2-2; possibly TRBD1 for D (6 bases). Germline V gene data show CDR1 as SGHRS and CDR2 as YFSETQ. This CDR3 region has 16 residues. Trimming removed 5 bases from V and 3 bases from J, with 17 bases in between. This CDR3 reads CASRYRDPKYTGELFF. The CDR3 DNA sequence: TGCGCCAGCAGGTACAGGGACCCGAAGTACACCGGGGAGCTGTTTTTT.

CDR3 region: CASSQDLAGYNEQFF. The CDR3 DNA reads as TGCGCCAGCAGCCAAGATCTAGCGGGATACAATGAGCAGTTCTTC. The J gene is TRBJ2-1, the V gene TRBV4-3, with TRBD2 matching over 9 bases. Germline loops: CDR1 LGHNA, CDR2 YSLEER. J lost 4 bases, V lost 0 bases, and 1 base had no gene match. This CDR3 contains 15 residues.

The V and J genes are TRBV2 and TRBJ1-1; TRBD1 might be the D (6 bases). V gave up 7 bases and J gave up 5 bases, with 17 bases separating them. Germline values: CDR1 SNHLY, CDR2 FYNNEI. The CDR3 spans 14 residues. In DNA form, the CDR3 reads TGTGCCAGCAAGGTAGGGAACAGGGAGACTGAAGCTTTCTTT. Amino acid sequence: CASKVGNRETEAFF.

The rearrangement uses TRBV2 and TRBJ1-4; D ambiguous. Germline assignment: CDR1 SNHLY and CDR2 FYNNEI. Trimming stripped 7 bases from V and 2 bases from J, with 17 bases between. There are 16 residues in the CDR3. This chain's CDR3 is CASKAIDGRTNEKLFF. The CDR3 bases are TGTGCCAGCAAAGCAATAGATGGGAGGACTAATGAAAAACTGTTTTTT.

The CDR3 sequence: CASSVRRFFGVRGNQPQHF. The CDR3 nucleotides read TGTGCCAGCAGTGTTAGGAGGTTTTTCGGGGTAAGGGGCAATCAGCCCCAGCATTTT. The chain combines TRBV28 with TRBJ1-5; D remains ambiguous. Trimming took 5 bases from V and 2 from J, leaving 25 bases between them. The germline gives CDR1 MDHEN, CDR2 SYDVKM. The CDR3 spans 19 residues.